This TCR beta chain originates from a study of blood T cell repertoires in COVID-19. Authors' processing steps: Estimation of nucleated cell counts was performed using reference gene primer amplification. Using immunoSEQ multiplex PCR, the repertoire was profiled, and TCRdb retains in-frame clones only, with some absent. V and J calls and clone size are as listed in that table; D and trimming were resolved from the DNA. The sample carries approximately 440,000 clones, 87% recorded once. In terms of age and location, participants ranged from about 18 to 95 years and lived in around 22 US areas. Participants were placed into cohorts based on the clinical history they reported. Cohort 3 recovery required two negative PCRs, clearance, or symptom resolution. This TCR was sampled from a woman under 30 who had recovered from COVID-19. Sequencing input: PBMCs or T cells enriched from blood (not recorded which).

The CDR3: CATSRDRVAGELFF. CDR3 bases: TGTGCCACCAGCAGAGACAGGGTCGCGGGGGAGCTGTTTTTT. The chain joins TRBV15 to TRBJ2-2, with D possibly TRBD1 on 5 matching bases. The CDR3 contains 14 residues. Germline values: CDR1 LNHNV, CDR2 YYDKDF (reference sequence). Trimming took 0 bases from V and 8 from J, leaving 10 bases between them.